The 7 T cell receptor beta chains below were found in one sample sequenced in a study of breast tumors, draining lymph nodes, adjacent tissues (dated by TCRdb to 2016 to 2017). Lymph node samples came from the axillary draining lymph nodes of breast cancer patients. Libraries were built with multiplex PCR. The run used an Illumina HiSeq 2000. The public reads were reprocessed in TCRdb via fastp at Q25 and MiXCR, keeping in-frame beta chains. Identical CDR3 protein sequences are pooled into one entry, listed with their most common genes and DNA. Here the sample has around 230,000 distinct CDR3 sequences; under 40% occur a single time. The ten largest clones take up 3% to 4% of the sample. The sequenced sample was axillary lymph node tissue. The receptors here all came from a female donor with breast cancer. Some clones in this sample may be carry-over from other donors' samples.

In this sample, this clonotype turned up once. The conserved phenylalanine or tryptophan normally closing the CDR3 is absent here, so this likely arose from a read error. V and J are TRBV7-9 and TRBJ1-2; D possibly corresponds to TRBD1 (5 bases). CDR3 length equals 14 residues. From germline, CDR1 is SEHNR and CDR2 FQNEAQ (reference sequence). V lost 1 base and J 2 bases, leaving 8 bases between the germline ends. The CDR3 here is CASSLVAGNYGYTL. In DNA, the CDR3 is TGTGCCAGCAGCTTAGTGGCAGGGAACTATGGCTACACCCTC.

The rearrangement links TRBV6-2 or TRBV6-3 to TRBJ2-1, with 7 bases identical to TRBD2. Trimming took 5 bases from V and 3 from J; bases not matched to a gene: 7. The CDR3 is 15 residues long. CDR1 is MNHEY, CDR2 SVGEGT, per germline. The CDR3 DNA reads TGTGCCAGCAGTCGTCTAGCGGATATCTACAATGAGCAGTTCTTC. Amino acid sequence: CASSRLADIYNEQFF.

This clonotype has ten or more counts. V and J are TRBV5-1 and TRBJ1-2, with D uncertain. CDR1 and CDR2 (germline): SGHRS, YFSETQ. The CDR3 is made up of 12 amino acids. V lost 4 bases and J 5 bases, leaving 9 bases between the germline ends. CDR3 DNA sequence: TGCGCCAGCAGCACCGACAATTATGGCTACACCTTC. Translation: CASSTDNYGYTF.

This clonotype was seen repeatedly, ten times or more. V usage is TRBV2 and J usage is TRBJ1-4; tentative D call: TRBD1 (6 bases). There are 16 residues in the CDR3. V lost 3 bases and J lost 0, with 11 bases in between. The germline CDR1 and CDR2 sequences are SNHLY and FYNNEI. CDR3 region: CASSEGTTATNEKLFF. CDR3 nucleotide sequence: TGTGCCAGCAGTGAGGGGACAACCGCAACTAATGAAAAACTGTTTTTT.

This clonotype was observed a handful of times. The chain uses TRBV25-1 and TRBJ2-5, with D possibly being TRBD2 (7 bases). V was pared by 6 bases and J by 5 bases, with 19 bases between. This CDR3 comprises 15 residues. Germline V lookup: CDR1 MGHDK, CDR2 SYGVNS. CDR3 DNA: TGTGCCAGCAGCCCCGCCCAAGGGAGGGGGGAGACCCAGTACTTC. Its translation is CASSPAQGRGETQYF.

This clonotype was counted ten times or more. The chain carries TRBV12-3 or TRBV12-4 and TRBJ2-1, with a tentative D call TRBD2 (5 bases). This CDR3 has 13 residues. Between the trimmed V and J ends, which lost 7 bases and 8 bases, there was a span of 15 bases. The CDR3 spells CASNNAGRDEQFF. The CDR3 nucleotides read TGTGCCAGCAATAACGCGGGTCGGGATGAGCAGTTCTTC.

The V gene is TRBV7-2, the J gene TRBJ2-3; no firm D call. The J call may be in error: the DNA end matches TRBJ1-5 better. Per germline, CDR1 SGHTA and CDR2 FQGNSA. CDR3 size: 15 residues. CDR3 region: CASSLGLVDHGTQHF. The DNA of the CDR3 is TGTGCCAGCAGCTTAGGTTTAGTCGACCACGGTACGCAGCATTTT.